Listed here are 20 T cell receptor beta chains from one sample, sequenced in a study of shared T cell receptors in the human thymus. Profiling relied on immunoSEQ multiplex PCR, and the TCRdb table lists in-frame clones only, not all of them. This sample has about 380,000 clones, with approximately 95% found just once. The sample comprised thymocytes. Every receptor here comes from a human donor.

The V and J genes are TRBV5-8 and TRBJ1-5; D ambiguous. V was trimmed by 3 bases and J by 3 bases, leaving 1 base between them. The CDR3 spans 11 residues. Germline assignment: CDR1 SGHTS and CDR2 YDEGEE. DNA for the CDR3: TGTGCCAGCAGCTCCAATCAGCCCCAGCATTTT. Its translation: CASSSNQPQHF. The full variable domain, rest sourced from reference TRBV5-8 and TRBJ1-5, is EAGVTQSPTHLIKTRGQQATLRCSPISGHTSVYWYQQALGLGLQFLLWYDEGEERNRGNFPPRFSGRQFPNYSSELNVNALELEDSALYLCASSSNQPQHFGDGTRLSIL.

V is TRBV19 and J is TRBJ1-3, with D hard to call. The ends were cut back, 3 bases at V and 1 base at J, with 13 bases in the middle. The CDR3 length is 16 residues. Germline V gene lookup returns CDR1 LNHDA and CDR2 SQIVND (reference sequence). The CDR3 protein is CASSIGPPLSGNTIYF. CDR3 in DNA: TGTGCCAGTAGTATCGGGCCTCCGCTTTCTGGAAACACCATATATTTT.

The genes are TRBV5-1 and TRBJ2-1; 8 positions agree with TRBD1. Germline values: CDR1 SGHRS, CDR2 YFSETQ. This CDR3 is built from 20 residues. V gave up 0 bases and J gave up 8 bases; unmatched junction bases: 22. For the CDR3, the DNA is TGCGCCAGCAGCTTGGCCCAAGGTTCCAAAACAGGGGGAGGTGGCCATGAGCAGTTCTTC. Translating it yields CASSLAQGSKTGGGGHEQFF.

The rearrangement joins TRBV29-1 to TRBJ1-3; D is undetermined. Germline CDR1 is SQVTM and CDR2 is ANQGSEA. The CDR3 loop spans 14 amino acids. With 4 bases removed from V and 1 base from J, the gap between germline ends came to 11 bases. The CDR3: CSVAPRGSGNTIYF. The CDR3 DNA sequence: TGCAGCGTTGCACCTCGGGGTTCTGGAAACACCATATATTTT.

The V and J genes are TRBV6-1 and TRBJ1-1, with D perhaps TRBD1 (6 bases). Germline-derived CDR1 and CDR2 are MNHNS and SASEGT. Between the trimmed V and J ends, which lost 4 bases and 1 base, there was a span of 13 bases. The CDR3 is 15 amino acids. The chain's CDR3 is CASSVQGRKNTEAFF. Written as DNA, the CDR3 is TGTGCCAGCAGTGTACAGGGTCGGAAGAACACTGAAGCTTTCTTT.

V gene TRBV4-3 combines with J gene TRBJ2-5; either TRBD1 or TRBD2 may fit D (5 bases each). V was pared by 2 bases and J by 7 bases, with 26 bases between. CDR3 size: 18 residues. Looked up from germline, CDR1 is LGHNA and CDR2 is YSLEER. DNA for the CDR3: TGCGCCAGCAGCCAAAAGTGTTCGAGGGGCACTCCTAAAGGGACCCAGTACTTC. Translated: CASSQKCSRGTPKGTQYF.

This clone was seen only once. The chain joins TRBV7-9 to TRBJ2-2; D is perhaps TRBD1 (6 bases). The CDR3 spans 16 residues. The V gene's germline CDR1 is SEHNR and CDR2 FQNEAQ (reference sequence). Trimming left V 6 bases short and J 5 bases short, with 19 bases between. The DNA of the CDR3 is TGTGCCAGCAGTTTCCCCAGGAACAGGGCTACCGGGGAGCTGTTTTTT. This sequence encodes CASSFPRNRATGELFF.

The chain links TRBV29-1 to TRBJ1-4, with TRBD1 as a possible D gene (5 bases). The CDR3 has 11 amino acids. The V gene's germline CDR1 is SQVTM and CDR2 ANQGSEA. CDR3 in amino acids: CSAGGEEKLFF. The DNA for the CDR3 is TGCAGTGCTGGGGGAGAAGAAAAACTGTTTTTT.

V and J are TRBV7-9 and TRBJ1-2; maybe TRBD1 (5 bases). The CDR3 contains 14 residues. CDR1 and CDR2 from the germline V gene are SEHNR and FQNEAQ (reference sequence). The V end was cut by 5 bases, the J end by 4 bases, with 14 bases between. This CDR3 is CASSLNDRIYGYTF. The CDR3 DNA sequence: TGTGCCAGCAGCCTGAACGACAGAATCTATGGCTACACCTTC.

The chain has TRBV11-3 and TRBJ2-3; 8 nucleotides align to TRBD2. Germline V gene data show CDR1 as SGHNT and CDR2 as YENEEA. Trimming cost V 5 bases and J 3 bases; bases outside gene matches: 13. CDR3 length: 17 amino acids. The CDR3: CASSPGLAGRETDTQYF. The CDR3 DNA follows: TGTGCCAGCAGCCCCGGACTAGCCGGTAGGGAAACAGATACGCAGTATTTT. Together with reference TRBV11-3 and TRBJ2-3, the CDR3 gives the full variable domain: EAGVVQSPRYKIIEKKQPVAFWCNPISGHNTLYWYLQNLGQGPELLIRYENEEAVDDSQLPKDRFSAERLKGVDSTLKIQPAELGDSAVYLCASSPGLAGRETDTQYFGPGTRLTVL.

The chain uses TRBV7-8 and TRBJ2-7, with TRBD2 matching over 10 bases. Trimming removed 5 bases from V and 2 bases from J; junction bases left unmatched: 6. This CDR3 spans 15 amino acids. Germline assignment: CDR1 SGHVS and CDR2 FQNEAQ. The CDR3 protein is CASSPGTSAAYEQYF. The CDR3 DNA reads TGTGCCAGCAGCCCGGGGACTAGCGCCGCCTACGAGCAGTACTTC.

The rearrangement uses TRBV27 and TRBJ1-1, with 7 positions matching TRBD1. CDR1 and CDR2 from the germline V gene are MNHEY and SMNVEV (reference sequence). The trim removed 7 bases at V and 0 bases at J, leaving 20 bases unmatched. This CDR3 has 19 residues. DNA for the CDR3: TGTGCCAGCACCCTAACTGGGAGACAGGGAAACGAGATGAACACTGAAGCTTTCTTT. Amino acids: CASTLTGRQGNEMNTEAFF.

The chain links TRBV19 to TRBJ2-1, with TRBD2 matching over 13 bases. The CDR3 extends over 16 amino acids. J gave up 5 bases and V 3 bases, and 4 bases lay outside the gene matches. CDR1 LNHDA and CDR2 SQIVND come from the germline V gene (reference sequence). The CDR3 protein is CASSIRTSGRDNEQFF. The CDR3 DNA is TGTGCCAGTAGTATTCGAACTAGCGGGAGGGACAATGAGCAGTTCTTC.

The gene calls are TRBV25-1 and TRBJ2-2; TRBD1 or TRBD2 may be the D gene (5 bases each). The CDR3 has 15 amino acids. Germline loops: CDR1 MGHDK, CDR2 SYGVNS. Trimming shortened V by 7 bases and J by 5 bases, and 17 bases separated the two germline ends. CDR3 protein: CASTPSWWGTGELFF. CDR3 DNA sequence: TGTGCCAGCACCCCCAGCTGGTGGGGGACCGGGGAGCTGTTTTTT.

The V and J genes are TRBV25-1 and TRBJ2-7; D possibly corresponds to TRBD1 (7 bases). The germline V gene has CDR1 MGHDK and CDR2 SYGVNS. Trimming cost V 4 bases and J 6 bases, with 25 bases left between them. The CDR3 consists of 17 residues. DNA for the CDR3: TGTGCCAGCAGTGCACCCCGGGGGACAGTGTGGACCTCCGAGCAGTACTTC. It translates to CASSAPRGTVWTSEQYF.

The gene calls are TRBV28 and TRBJ2-3; a weak D match, TRBD1 (6 bases). In germline, CDR1 is MDHEN, CDR2 SYDVKM. V lost 5 bases, J lost 4 bases, and 7 bases lay in between. The CDR3 is 12 residues long. The CDR3 DNA is TGTGCCAGCAGTGGGGGCGCAGATACGCAGTATTTT. Encoded protein: CASSGGADTQYF.

The chain has TRBV11-2 and TRBJ2-7; 8 positions agree with TRBD2. CDR3 size: 15 residues. Trimming at V came to 5 bases and at J to 6 bases, leaving 12 bases not matched to a gene. Germline V gene lookup returns CDR1 SGHAT and CDR2 FQNNGV. CDR3 in DNA: TGTGCCAGCAGCCGAATAAGCGGGAGAAGTCGCGAGCAGTACTTC. Translated, it gives CASSRISGRSREQYF.

The count of this clone is one. CDR3 residues: CASSRVGLAGGRANEQFF. The CDR3 DNA follows: TGTGCCAGCAGCCGCGTAGGGCTAGCGGGAGGCCGGGCGAATGAGCAGTTCTTC. The chain joins TRBV7-9 to TRBJ2-1; 11 bases are shared with TRBD2. With 5 bases clipped from V and 7 bases from J, the junction kept 16 bases outside the gene matches. Germline CDR1 SEHNR, CDR2 FQNEAQ (reference sequence). The CDR3 runs 18 residues.

CDR3 nucleotides: TGTGCCAGCAGCCTCCGACTAGCGGGAGGTCTCTCCTACGAGCAGTACTTC. Protein sequence: CASSLRLAGGLSYEQYF. V and J are TRBV7-2 and TRBJ2-7, with 13 bases that match TRBD2. CDR3 length: 17 amino acids. Germline CDR1 and CDR2: SGHTA and FQGNSA. With V trimmed by 5 bases and J by 0 bases, 7 bases remained unmatched.

The V and J genes are TRBV21-1 and TRBJ2-7; the D call in the table, TRBD2, was not verified against the DNA. TRBV21-1 is classified as a pseudogene. This CDR3 spans 16 amino acids. As DNA, the CDR3 is TGTGCCAGCAGCAAAGCGCGGGGAAGGCTCTCCTACGAGCAGTACTTC. Residues: CASSKARGRLSYEQYF.